Listed here is a single T cell receptor beta chain. There is no known antigen for this receptor. The record has no base qualities; no much larger clone is one base away. The germline V gene supplies CDR1 MNHEY and CDR2 SVGAGI. A distance of 13 bases separates the germline ends of V and J, which lose 5 bases and 0 bases respectively. Counted from cysteine to phenylalanine, this CDR3 has 15 amino acids. The kept DNA is CDR3 alone, 45 bases in frame from the first base. TCR beta CDR3 regions were sequenced from DNA using the immunoSEQ Assay. Per the source publication's procedure: To compute T cell density, TCR beta template counts were normalized to usable DNA, which was estimated by amplifying housekeeping genes. Using the preseqR package, richness was estimated by extrapolating to 120,000 templates for tissue samples and 400,000 templates for PBMC samples. Clonality was calculated as one minus Pielou's evenness. Tissue-enriched TCRs were identified by differential abundance testing using productive amino-acid clonotypes, minimum total count 5 and alpha 0.1. The Jaccard Index and the Morisita Overlap Index were used to measure how much the repertoires overlapped between compartments. GLIPH grouped TCR beta CDR3s together with public tetramer-defined viral CDR3s, and a viral motif had to include at least three viral sequences and also show V-gene enrichment. This is the immuneACCESS table as TCRdb keeps it, with only in-frame sequences that have V and J called. A part of the clones is gone; compared with another copy, unresolved V genes explain less than half, and the rest is unexplained. From that table come the V and J calls and clone size; the DNA was used to work out D and trimming. The sample table shows tens of thousands of clones, and around nine tenths are seen once. The biggest ten clones account for around 2.5% of the sample.

At diagnosis, peripheral blood, uninvolved tumor-adjacent lung and tumor were collected and were preserved as a mix of fresh-frozen and FFPE material. For TCR repertoire profiling, blood samples were analyzed as peripheral blood mononuclear cells. The data belong to a study of T cells in localized non-small cell lung cancer (dated by TCRdb to 2018 to 2021). About the study as a whole: The study analyzed T cell repertoires of 200 to 250 early-stage NSCLC patients, comparing tumors and uninvolved tumor-adjacent lungs. All 250 or so NSCLC patients in the cohort were treatment-naive and had localized lung tumors that were resected. NSCLC patients had a mean age of approximately 70 years, and around 140 were male and about a hundred female. General conclusions and limits of the study: Because of the exploratory design, TCR variables were selected using unadjusted p-values without false-discovery rate correction. Higher blood T cell density associated with longer overall survival, while higher adjacent-lung clonality associated with shorter survival. A median of roughly 60 of the top 100 tumor clones were detected in paired uninvolved adjacent lung, and some 30 of these tumor clones were also found among the top 100 clones of the paired uninvolved adjacent lung. Uninvolved tumor-adjacent lung showed the highest T cell clonality, higher than tumor, which suggests more focused antigenic responses in the adjacent lung. Because multi-region sequencing of the tumors was not done, intratumor heterogeneity could not be ruled out.

This clonotype was sampled from a female donor over 55 with stage I squamous cell lung carcinoma. This chain joins TRBV6-5 to TRBJ1-2; there is no confident call for the D gene. Specimen: peripheral blood, collected before any cancer treatment. The CDR3 reads CASSALRLTNYGYTF. The bases are TGTGCCAGCAGTGCCCTCAGGCTTACTAACTATGGCTACACCTTC.